A selection of T cell receptor beta chains follows, all from one sample in a study of blood T cell repertoires in COVID-19. Method: immunoSEQ multiplex PCR; TCRdb's copy keeps in-frame clones and lacks some. The data hold fewer than 45,000 clones, with about 74% observed a single time. Sequencing was carried out using peripheral blood. The receptors originated from a man between 65 and 79 years old with COVID-19, enrolled during active disease. The CDR3 runs from the conserved cysteine through the conserved F or W. A D gene is named only where the DNA matches it firmly. The size of a clone is reported for some rows only, either as once, few or many, or as a class for expanded clones.

D,V,size,J,CDR3,DNA
NA,TRBV7-2,once,TRBJ1-5,CATTRGDLGPQHF,TGTGCCACAACACGGGGGGACCTCGGGCCCCAGCATTTT
NA,TRBV19,NA,TRBJ2-7,CASSSTSAIYEQYF,TGTGCCAGTAGTTCGACTAGTGCCATCTACGAGCAGTACTTC
NA,TRBV5-6,NA,TRBJ2-7,CASSIGWRRQYF,TGTGCCAGCAGCATCGGGTGGAGGCGACAGTACTTC
NA,TRBV2,NA,TRBJ2-3,CASSSPSPRTDTQYF,TGTGCCAGCAGTTCCCCTAGCCCCCGCACAGATACGCAGTATTTT
NA,TRBV5-1,once,TRBJ1-1,CASSLWGQNTEAFF,TGCGCCAGCAGCTTGTGGGGACAGAACACTGAAGCTTTCTTT
NA,TRBV4-1,NA,TRBJ2-1,CASRRDRTVNEQFF,TGCGCCAGCAGGCGGGACAGAACGGTGAATGAGCAGTTCTTC
NA,TRBV30,NA,TRBJ2-7,CAWGGFYEQYF,TGTGCCTGGGGGGGCTTCTACGAGCAGTACTTC
TRBD2,TRBV19,NA,TRBJ2-5,CASSQASGRYIETQYF,TGTGCCAGTAGCCAGGCTAGCGGGAGGTATATAGAGACCCAGTACTTC
NA,TRBV6-5,NA,TRBJ1-5,CASSLTGRNQPQHF,TGTGCCAGCAGCTTAACAGGGCGGAATCAGCCCCAGCATTTT
TRBD2,TRBV6-5,NA,TRBJ2-7,CASSAIAGSYEQYF,TGTGCCAGCAGCGCCATAGCGGGGTCCTACGAGCAGTACTTC
NA,TRBV19,NA,TRBJ2-7,CASSIAPSFEQYF,TGTGCCAGTAGTATAGCTCCGTCTTTCGAGCAGTACTTC
TRBD2,TRBV5-1,NA,TRBJ2-5,CASSLDGQGGETQYF,TGCGCCAGCAGCTTGGATGGGCAGGGAGGGGAGACCCAGTACTTC
TRBD1,TRBV10-3,NA,TRBJ2-7,CAIGTGGWDEQYF,TGTGCCATCGGGACAGGGGGCTGGGACGAGCAGTACTTC
NA,TRBV7-2,NA,TRBJ1-2,CASSPQAGGNYGYTF,TGTGCCAGCAGCCCACAGGCTGGCGGAAACTATGGCTACACCTTC
NA,TRBV18,NA,TRBJ2-7,CASSPPGGAYEQYF,TGTGCCAGCTCACCCCCCGGGGGTGCCTACGAGCAGTACTTC
NA,TRBV6-6,NA,TRBJ2-3,CASSYSAYDTQYF,TGTGCCAGCAGTTACTCGGCTTATGATACGCAGTATTTT
TRBD2,TRBV10-3,NA,TRBJ2-7,CAINFSGNPASEQYF,TGTGCCATCAATTTTAGCGGGAACCCCGCTTCCGAGCAGTACTTC
NA,TRBV6-6,NA,TRBJ2-7,CASSPPAGLYEQYF,TGTGCCAGCAGCCCACCAGCGGGCCTATACGAGCAGTACTTC
NA,TRBV6-5,NA,TRBJ1-2,CASMPDSYGYTF,TGTGCCAGCATGCCGGACAGCTATGGCTACACCTTC
NA,TRBV5-6,NA,TRBJ1-1,CASSTSGWRVNTEAFF,TGTGCCAGCAGCACCTCAGGGTGGCGCGTGAACACTGAAGCTTTCTTT
NA,TRBV11-1,NA,TRBJ1-1,CASSPAGVTEAFF,TGTGCCAGCAGCCCAGCGGGGGTTACTGAAGCTTTCTTT
NA,TRBV30,NA,TRBJ1-1,CAWSLEGVDTEAFF,TGTGCCTGGAGCCTCGAGGGAGTGGACACTGAAGCTTTCTTT
TRBD1,TRBV28,NA,TRBJ1-5,CASSAWDRGVSNQPQHF,TGTGCCAGCAGTGCTTGGGACAGGGGTGTGAGCAATCAGCCCCAGCATTTT
NA,TRBV6-5,few,TRBJ2-7,CASRNRAGEQYF,TGTGCCAGCAGGAACAGGGCAGGCGAGCAGTACTTC
NA,TRBV6-5,once,TRBJ2-5,CASSYRDPAVETQYF,TGTGCCAGCAGTTACCGAGACCCGGCGGTCGAGACCCAGTACTTC
TRBD1,TRBV27,NA,TRBJ2-1,CATLDRGGNEQFF,TGTGCCACCTTGGACAGGGGAGGAAATGAGCAGTTCTTC
NA,TRBV28,NA,TRBJ1-4,CASRQRELGEKLFF,TGTGCCAGCAGGCAACGGGAGTTGGGCGAAAAACTGTTTTTT
NA,TRBV10-3,NA,TRBJ2-7,CAISGGTEGWIEQYF,TGTGCCATCAGCGGCGGGACTGAAGGATGGATCGAGCAGTACTTC
NA,TRBV6-5,NA,TRBJ1-6,CATGLRLPPLHF,TGTGCCACGGGACTACGTCTCCCACCCCTCCACTTT
NA,TRBV3-1/TRBV3-2,NA,TRBJ2-7,CASSQEPKAGLDEQYF,TGTGCCAGCAGCCAAGAGCCGAAAGCCGGGTTAGACGAGCAGTACTTC